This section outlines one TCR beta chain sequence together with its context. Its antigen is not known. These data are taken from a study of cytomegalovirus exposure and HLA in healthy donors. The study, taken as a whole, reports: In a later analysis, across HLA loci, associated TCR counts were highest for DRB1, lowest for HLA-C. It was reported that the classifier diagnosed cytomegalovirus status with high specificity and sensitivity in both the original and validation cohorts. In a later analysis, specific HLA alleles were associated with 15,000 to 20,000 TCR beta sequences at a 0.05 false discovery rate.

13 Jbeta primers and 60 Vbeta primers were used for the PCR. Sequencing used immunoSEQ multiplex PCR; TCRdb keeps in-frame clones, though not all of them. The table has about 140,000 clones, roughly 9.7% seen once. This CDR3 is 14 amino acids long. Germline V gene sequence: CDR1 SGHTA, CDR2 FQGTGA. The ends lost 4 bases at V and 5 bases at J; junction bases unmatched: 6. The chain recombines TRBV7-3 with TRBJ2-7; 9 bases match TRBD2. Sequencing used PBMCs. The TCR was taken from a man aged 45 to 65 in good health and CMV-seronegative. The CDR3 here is CASSSSGISHEQYF. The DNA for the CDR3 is TGTGCCAGCAGCTCTAGCGGGATTTCGCACGAGCAGTACTTC.